This TCR beta chain is drawn from a study of T-cell reconstitution after alpha-beta-depleted transplantation in children. Note on this clonotype: This may be a read error, as it is one base from a much larger clone.

V lost 6 bases to trimming and J lost 2 bases, with 10 bases between them. The CDR3 spans 13 residues. Germline assignment: CDR1 MNHNS and CDR2 SASEGT. Construction of the TCRbeta library involved unique molecular identifiers. One entry per CDR3 protein results from TCRdb running MiXCR on the PCR reads. The data hold 200,000 to 300,000 distinct CDR3 sequences, with roughly 8% observed a single time. The rearrangement links TRBV6-1 to TRBJ2-5; tentative D call: TRBD2 (5 bases). Specimen: PBMCs, mostly from graft donor cells, collected 180 days after TCRalphabeta/CD19-depleted stem cell transplant. The source is a male patient aged 5 to 17 who had a stem cell transplant for acute lymphoblastic leukemia, so the T cells may come from the graft donor. CDR3 loop: CASRRSAQETQYF. The CDR3 bases are TGTGCCAGCAGACGTAGCGCTCAAGAGACCCAGTACTTC.